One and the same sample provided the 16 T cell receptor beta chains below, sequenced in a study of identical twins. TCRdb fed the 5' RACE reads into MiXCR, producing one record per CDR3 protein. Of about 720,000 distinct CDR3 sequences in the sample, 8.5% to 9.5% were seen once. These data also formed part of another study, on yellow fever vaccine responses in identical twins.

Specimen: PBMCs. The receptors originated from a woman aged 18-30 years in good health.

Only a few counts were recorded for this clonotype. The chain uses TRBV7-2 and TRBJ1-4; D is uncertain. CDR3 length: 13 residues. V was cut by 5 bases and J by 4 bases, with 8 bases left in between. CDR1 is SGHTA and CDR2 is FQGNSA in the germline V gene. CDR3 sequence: CASSRSSNEKLFF. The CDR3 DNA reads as TGTGCCAGCAGCCGGTCGAGTAATGAAAAACTGTTTTTT.

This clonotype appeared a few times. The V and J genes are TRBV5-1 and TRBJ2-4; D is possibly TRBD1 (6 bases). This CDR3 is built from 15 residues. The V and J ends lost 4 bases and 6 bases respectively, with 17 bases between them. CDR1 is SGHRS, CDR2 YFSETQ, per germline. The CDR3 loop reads CASSDPTGGANIQYF. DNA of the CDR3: TGCGCCAGCAGCGATCCGACAGGAGGCGCAAACATTCAGTACTTC.

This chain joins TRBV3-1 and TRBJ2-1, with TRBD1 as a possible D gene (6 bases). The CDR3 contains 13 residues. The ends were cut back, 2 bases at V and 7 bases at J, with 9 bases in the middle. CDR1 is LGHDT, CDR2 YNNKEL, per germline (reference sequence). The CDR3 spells CASSQKDRNEQFF. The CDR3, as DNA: TGTGCCAGCAGCCAAAAGGACAGAAATGAGCAGTTCTTC.

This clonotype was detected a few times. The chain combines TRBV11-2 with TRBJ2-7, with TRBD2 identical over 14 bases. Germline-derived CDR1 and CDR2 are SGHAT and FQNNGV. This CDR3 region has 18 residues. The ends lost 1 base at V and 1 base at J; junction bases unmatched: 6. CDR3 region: CASSLGRLAGGVSYEQYF. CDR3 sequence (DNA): TGTGCCAGCAGCTTAGGCAGACTAGCGGGAGGGGTATCCTACGAGCAGTACTTC.

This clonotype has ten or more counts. The CDR3 protein is CASSLRDRSTGELFF. DNA for the CDR3: TGTGCCAGCAGTTTAAGGGACAGGAGCACCGGGGAGCTGTTTTTT. The rearrangement uses TRBV12-3 or TRBV12-4 and TRBJ2-2; 8 positions match TRBD1. The CDR3 covers 15 residues. J gave up 4 bases and V 2 bases, and 3 bases lay outside the gene matches.

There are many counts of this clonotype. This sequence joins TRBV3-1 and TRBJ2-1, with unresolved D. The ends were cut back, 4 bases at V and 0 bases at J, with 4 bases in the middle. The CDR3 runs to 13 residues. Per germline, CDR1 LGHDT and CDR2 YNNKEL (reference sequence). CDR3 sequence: CASSPTSYNEQFF. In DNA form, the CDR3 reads TGTGCCAGCAGCCCTACCTCCTACAATGAGCAGTTCTTC.

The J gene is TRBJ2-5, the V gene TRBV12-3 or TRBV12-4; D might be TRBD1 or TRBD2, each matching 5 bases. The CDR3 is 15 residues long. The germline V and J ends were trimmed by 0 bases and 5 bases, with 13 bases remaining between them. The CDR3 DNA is TGTGCCAGCAGTTTAGCGCTTGGGGGTGGGGAGACCCAGTACTTC. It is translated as CASSLALGGGETQYF.

In nucleotides, the CDR3 is TGTGCCAGCAGCACAGCGGAGACAGAAAATAATGAGCAGTTCTTC. This translates into CASSTAETENNEQFF. The V and J genes are TRBV21-1 and TRBJ2-1; the D call in the table, TRBD1, was not verified against the DNA. TRBV21-1 has pseudogene status. This CDR3 contains 15 residues.

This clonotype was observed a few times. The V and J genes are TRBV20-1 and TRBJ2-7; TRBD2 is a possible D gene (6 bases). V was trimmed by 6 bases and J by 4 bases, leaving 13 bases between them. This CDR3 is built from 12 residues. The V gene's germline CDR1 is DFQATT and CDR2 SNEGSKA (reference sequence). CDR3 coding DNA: TGCAGTGCGTGGGACTCAGCATACGAGCAGTACTTC. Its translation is CSAWDSAYEQYF.

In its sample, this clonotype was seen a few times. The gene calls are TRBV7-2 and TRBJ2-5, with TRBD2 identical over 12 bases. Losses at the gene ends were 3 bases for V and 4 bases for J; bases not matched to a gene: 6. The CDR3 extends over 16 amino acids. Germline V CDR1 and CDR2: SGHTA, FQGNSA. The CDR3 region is CASSFRLAGVRETQYF. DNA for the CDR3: TGTGCCAGCAGCTTTCGACTAGCGGGAGTGAGAGAGACCCAGTACTTC.

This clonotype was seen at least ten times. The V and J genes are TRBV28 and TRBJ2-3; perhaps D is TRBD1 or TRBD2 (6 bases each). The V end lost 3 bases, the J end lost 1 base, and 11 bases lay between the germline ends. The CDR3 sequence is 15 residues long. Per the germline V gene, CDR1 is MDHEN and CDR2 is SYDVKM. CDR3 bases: TGTGCCAGCAGTTTGGGGGGCATAGGCACAGATACGCAGTATTTT. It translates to CASSLGGIGTDTQYF.

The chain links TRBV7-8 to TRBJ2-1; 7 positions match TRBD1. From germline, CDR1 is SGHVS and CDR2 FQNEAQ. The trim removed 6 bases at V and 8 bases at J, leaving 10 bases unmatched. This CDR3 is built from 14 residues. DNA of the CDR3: TGTGCCAGCAGACTGACAGGGTGGTTGGATGAGCAGTTCTTC. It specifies CASRLTGWLDEQFF.

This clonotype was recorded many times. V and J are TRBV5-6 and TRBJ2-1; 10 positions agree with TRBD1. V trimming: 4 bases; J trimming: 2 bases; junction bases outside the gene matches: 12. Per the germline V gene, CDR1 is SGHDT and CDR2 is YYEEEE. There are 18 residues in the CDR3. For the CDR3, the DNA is TGTGCCAGCAGCAGTTCGGACAGGGGGAGGTCCGCCTACAATGAGCAGTTCTTC. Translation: CASSSSDRGRSAYNEQFF.

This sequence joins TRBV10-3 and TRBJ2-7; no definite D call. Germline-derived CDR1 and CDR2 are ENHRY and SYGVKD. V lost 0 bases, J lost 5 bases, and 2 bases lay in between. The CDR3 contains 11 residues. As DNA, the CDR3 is TGTGCCATCAGTGAGTCGGACGAGCAGTACTTC. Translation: CAISESDEQYF.

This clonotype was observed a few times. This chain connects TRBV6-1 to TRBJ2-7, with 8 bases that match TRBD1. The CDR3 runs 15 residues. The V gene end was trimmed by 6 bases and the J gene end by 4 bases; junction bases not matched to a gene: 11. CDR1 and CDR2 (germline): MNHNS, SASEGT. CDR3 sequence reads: CASSGRGLEKYEQYF. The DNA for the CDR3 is TGTGCCAGCAGCGGCAGGGGGCTGGAAAAATACGAGCAGTACTTC.

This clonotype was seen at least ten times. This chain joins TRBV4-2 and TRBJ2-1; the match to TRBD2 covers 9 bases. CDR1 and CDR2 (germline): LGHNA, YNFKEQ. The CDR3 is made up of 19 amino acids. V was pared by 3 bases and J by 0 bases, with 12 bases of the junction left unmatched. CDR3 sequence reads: CASSHPAGGNFSSYNEQFF. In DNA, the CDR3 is TGTGCCAGCAGCCACCCAGCGGGGGGCAACTTTAGCTCCTACAATGAGCAGTTCTTC.